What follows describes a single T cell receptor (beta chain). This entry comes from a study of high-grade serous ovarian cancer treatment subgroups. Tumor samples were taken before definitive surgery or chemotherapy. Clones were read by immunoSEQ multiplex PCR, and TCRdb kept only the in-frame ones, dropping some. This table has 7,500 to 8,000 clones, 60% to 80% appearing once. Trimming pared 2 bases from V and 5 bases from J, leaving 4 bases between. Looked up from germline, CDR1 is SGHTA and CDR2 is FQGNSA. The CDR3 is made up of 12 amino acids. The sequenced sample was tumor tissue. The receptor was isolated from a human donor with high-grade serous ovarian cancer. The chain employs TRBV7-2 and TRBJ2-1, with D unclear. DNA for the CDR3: TGTGCCAGCAGCTTATATGACAATGAGCAGTTCTTC. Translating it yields CASSLYDNEQFF.